This T cell receptor beta chain was found in a study of blood T cell repertoires in COVID-19. TCRdb's copy holds only in-frame clones and misses some; the assay was immunoSEQ multiplex PCR. The table lists approximately 340,000 clones, 90% to 95% of them singletons. CDR3 length equals 13 residues. Germline CDR1 LGHNT, CDR2 FRNRAP. Trimming removed 7 bases from V and 15 bases from J, with 19 bases in between. The specimen was PBMCs or T cells enriched from blood (not recorded which). The gene calls are TRBV12-5 and TRBJ1-6; the D gene is possibly TRBD1 (5 bases). The TCR comes from a middle-aged woman who had been exposed to COVID-19. The CDR3 region has the DNA TGTGCTAGTGCCTTGTCGCTGGGGGGGAGCCTCCACTTT. Residues: CASALSLGGSLHF.